Many counts were recorded for the clone carrying this T cell receptor (beta chain). Its cognate antigen is unknown. This sample was included in a study of CD8 T cells in ankylosing spondylitis. Study observations and caveats: A motif in TCR beta, a set of seven to nine highly homologous variants, appeared characteristic of ankylosing spondylitis blood.

This CDR3 region has 13 residues. CDR1 and CDR2 from the germline V gene are SNHLY and FYNNEI. Between the trimmed V and J ends, which lost 6 bases and 7 bases, there was a span of 15 bases. Using quantitative 5'-RACE with molecular barcodes, the authors made TCR beta libraries. TCRdb reprocessed the 5' RACE reads with MiXCR, giving one entry per CDR3 protein. This repertoire shows some 140,000 distinct CDR3 sequences, roughly 10% found once; its top ten account for roughly 4%. This chain joins TRBV2 and TRBJ1-1; D possibly corresponds to TRBD1 (6 bases). The clonotype comes from a female donor with ankylosing spondylitis or in good health (not recorded which). The sample consisted of blood, either unsorted or a sorted T cell fraction (not recorded which). For the CDR3, the DNA is TGTGCCAGCAGCGGACAGTGGGGTAATGAAGCTTTCTTT. Its translation: CASSGQWGNEAFF.